Below, 12 T cell receptor beta chains from the same sample are listed, as sequenced in a study of blood T cell repertoires in COVID-19. TCRdb's copy holds only in-frame clones and misses some; the assay was immunoSEQ multiplex PCR. The sample holds roughly 260,000 clones; 83% are singletons and the top ten take about 3.9%. The sequenced sample consisted of PBMCs or T cells enriched from blood (not recorded which). These receptors were collected from a woman in her 40s who had been exposed to COVID-19.

The chain carries TRBV20-1 and TRBJ1-2; no clear D. The CDR3 has 11 residues. V was pared by 1 base and J by 8 bases, with 8 bases between. The germline CDR1 and CDR2 sequences are DFQATT and SNEGSKA (reference sequence). The CDR3 coding sequence is TGCAGTGCTAGAGTTGAGGGCGGCTACACCTTC. Translation: CSARVEGGYTF.

The chain joins TRBV27 to TRBJ1-1, with TRBD1 matching over 7 bases. With 5 bases clipped from V and 8 bases from J, the junction kept 11 bases outside the gene matches. CDR3 length: 14 amino acids. CDR1 and CDR2 from the germline V gene are MNHEY and SMNVEV (reference sequence). This CDR3 is CASSTRGRGTEAFF. The CDR3 region has the DNA TGTGCCAGCAGTACCCGGGGCAGGGGGACGGAAGCTTTCTTT.

The gene calls are TRBV3-1 (or the pseudogene TRBV3-2) and TRBJ1-2; TRBD1 is a possible D gene (5 bases). In germline, CDR1 is LGHDT, CDR2 YNNKEL (reference sequence). The CDR3 spans 12 residues. V lost 4 bases to trimming and J lost 3 bases, with 6 bases between them. The CDR3 DNA follows: TGTGCCAGCAGCCCAGGGCACTATGGCTACACCTTC. Its protein product is CASSPGHYGYTF.

The chain couples TRBV7-3 to TRBJ1-2; D is unresolved. This CDR3 contains 14 residues. CDR1 SGHTA and CDR2 FQGTGA come from the germline V gene. The germline V and J ends were trimmed by 2 bases and 3 bases, with 10 bases remaining between them. The CDR3 is CASSLDGNYYGYTF. Written as DNA, the CDR3 is TGTGCCAGCAGCTTAGATGGCAATTACTATGGCTACACCTTC.

V usage is TRBV10-3 and J usage is TRBJ2-3, with D perhaps TRBD1 (5 bases). V dropped 0 bases and J dropped 0 bases, with 10 bases sitting between them. This CDR3 has 16 amino acids. CDR1 ENHRY and CDR2 SYGVKD come from the germline V gene. The DNA of the CDR3 is TGTGCCATCAGTGAGTCTCCAGGGATAAGCACAGATACGCAGTATTTT. Its protein product is CAISESPGISTDTQYF.

This clone was detected only once. The chain carries TRBV6-5 and TRBJ2-1; 10 bases line up with TRBD2. The CDR3 consists of 14 residues. After removal of 2 bases from V and 9 bases from J, the junction contained 4 bases not matched to a gene. Germline values: CDR1 MNHEY, CDR2 SVGAGI. The CDR3 coding sequence is TGTGCCAGCAGTTACAGCGGGGGGGTTAGTGAGCAGTTCTTC. This codes for CASSYSGGVSEQFF.

By its share, this clone is medium-sized. The V call is TRBV9, the J call TRBJ2-7; 8 bases fit TRBD2. Losses at the gene ends were 7 bases for V and 1 base for J; bases not matched to a gene: 4. Germline assignment: CDR1 SGDLS and CDR2 YYNGEE. The CDR3 covers 13 residues. The CDR3 reads CASSSSGSYEQYF. The CDR3 bases are TGTGCCAGCTCGTCTAGCGGGTCCTACGAGCAGTACTTC.

In its sample, this clone was seen once. V usage is TRBV28 and J usage is TRBJ1-5; tentatively, D is TRBD1 (6 bases). Trimming left V 4 bases short and J 2 bases short, with 12 bases between. Germline V gene data show CDR1 as MDHEN and CDR2 as SYDVKM. The CDR3 runs 15 residues. CDR3 nucleotides: TGTGCCAGCAGTTCAGGGGAGAGGGGCAATCAGCCCCAGCATTTT. The encoded protein is CASSSGERGNQPQHF.

Details on this clone: Other nucleotide sequences in the sample specify the same CDR3. The genes are TRBV7-3 and TRBJ2-5, with D perhaps matching TRBD2 (6 bases). This CDR3 has 13 residues. Germline values: CDR1 SGHTA, CDR2 FQGTGA. Trimming removed 2 bases from V and 5 bases from J, with 9 bases in between. The CDR3 DNA sequence: TGTGCCAGCAGCTTAGGCAGCGGGGAGACCCAGTACTTC. The encoded protein is CASSLGSGETQYF.

The rearrangement links TRBV30 to TRBJ1-2; D remains ambiguous. V was shortened by 1 base and J by 2 bases, with 11 bases between the two germline ends. CDR3 size: 14 residues. Per the germline V gene, CDR1 is GTSNPN and CDR2 is SVGIG (reference sequence). The DNA for the CDR3 is TGTGCCTGGAGTGCCTCGACACGAAACTATGGCTACACCTTC. This encodes CAWSASTRNYGYTF.

J is TRBJ2-2 and V is TRBV6-5, with 8 positions matching TRBD1. Germline V gene sequence: CDR1 MNHEY, CDR2 SVGAGI. The CDR3 loop spans 15 amino acids. The V segment lost 6 bases and the J segment 6 bases; nucleotides outside the gene matches: 9. The CDR3 here is CASRGDRGRAGELFF. CDR3 nucleotide sequence: TGTGCCAGCAGAGGCGACAGGGGTCGGGCCGGGGAGCTGTTTTTT.

The chain is built from TRBV6-5 and TRBJ2-7, with D possibly being TRBD2 (5 bases). Germline loops: CDR1 MNHEY, CDR2 SVGAGI. This CDR3 has 12 residues. Trimming took off 6 bases at V and 7 bases at J, with 13 bases between the two ends. DNA for the CDR3: TGTGCCAGCAGACAAGACCCGGGGGAGCAGTACTTC. Protein product: CASRQDPGEQYF.